The 8 T cell receptor beta chains reported below all come from one sample, sequenced in a study of T cells after somatic rescue of genetic block (dated by TCRdb to the early 2020s). Libraries were prepared through the immunoSEQ multiplex PCR assay. In its TCRdb copy, this immuneACCESS table keeps in-frame sequences only and misses some clones. Where compared with another copy, unresolved V genes explain less than half of these, and the others have no known cause. The sample table shows tens of thousands of clones, and approximately 96% are seen once. 0.075% to 0.1% of the sample comes from the top ten. Sequencing input: peripheral blood mononuclear cells (PBMCs). The receptors derive from a child under two years old.

In regard to this clone: The sample holds other DNA sequences that translate to the same CDR3. The chain combines TRBV5-1 with TRBJ2-1; no definite D call. V lost 0 bases to trimming and J lost 7 bases, with 5 bases between them. The CDR3 length is 12 residues. Germline values: CDR1 SGHRS, CDR2 YFSETQ. CDR3 sequence (DNA): TGCGCCAGCAGCTTGGCAGGTAATGAGCAGTTCTTC. Residues: CASSLAGNEQFF. Together with reference TRBV5-1 and TRBJ2-1, the CDR3 gives the full variable domain: KAGVTQTPRYLIKTRGQQVTLSCSPISGHRSVSWYQQTPGQGLQFLFEYFSETQRNKGNFPGRFSGRQFSNSRSEMNVSTLELGDSALYLCASSLAGNEQFFGPGTRLTVL.

The chain has TRBV28 and TRBJ1-2; D call uncertain. The CDR3 is 11 amino acids. Between the trimmed V and J ends, which lost 3 bases and 7 bases, there was a span of 6 bases. Germline loops: CDR1 MDHEN, CDR2 SYDVKM. Here the CDR3 DNA reads TGTGCCAGCAGTTTTTCTTCTGGCTACACCTTC. Translating it yields CASSFSSGYTF.

The V gene is TRBV19, the J gene TRBJ2-2; 11 bases line up with TRBD2. Germline lookup yields CDR1 LNHDA and CDR2 SQIVND (reference sequence). V was clipped by 2 bases and J by 6 bases; unmatched bases: 5. This CDR3 region has 16 residues. CDR3 region: CASSIRASGRSGELFF. As DNA, the CDR3 is TGTGCCAGTAGTATAAGGGCTAGCGGGAGGTCCGGGGAGCTGTTTTTT.

The rearrangement uses TRBV6-1 and TRBJ2-5; possible D gene TRBD2, 6 bases. The CDR3 has 14 residues. Trimming took off 3 bases at V and 5 bases at J, with 13 bases between the two ends. CDR1 MNHNS and CDR2 SASEGT come from the germline V gene. The CDR3 region has the DNA TGTGCCAGCAGTGAGGGACTGTCCGCCGAGACCCAGTACTTC. This gives the protein CASSEGLSAETQYF.

The chain uses TRBV7-9 and TRBJ2-6, with no clear D. Deletions cut 1 base from V and 2 bases from J, with 3 bases between. Germline V gene data show CDR1 as SEHNR and CDR2 as FQNEAQ (reference sequence). The CDR3 consists of 14 residues. The CDR3 DNA follows: TGTGCCAGCAGCTTAGGGGCTGGGGCCAACGTCCTGACTTTC. This sequence encodes CASSLGAGANVLTF.

This clone was counted a single time. The DNA for the CDR3 is TGTGCCAGCAGTTTCCGCGCTAGCCCCTCCTACGAGCAGTACTTC. Amino acids: CASSFRASPSYEQYF. The V gene is TRBV6-5, the J gene TRBJ2-7, with D tentatively TRBD2 (5 bases). Trimming took 4 bases from V and 0 from J, leaving 13 bases between them. The CDR3 runs 15 residues. Germline CDR1 reads MNHEY; CDR2 reads SVGAGI.

The J gene is TRBJ1-5, the V gene TRBV6-5, with D unclear. From germline, CDR1 is MNHEY and CDR2 SVGAGI. The V and J ends lost 6 bases and 7 bases respectively, with 13 bases between them. The CDR3 contains 13 residues. The chain's CDR3 is CASRTGREQPQHF. For the CDR3, the DNA is TGTGCCAGCAGGACCGGGCGTGAGCAGCCCCAGCATTTT.

The rearrangement joins TRBV30 to TRBJ1-2, with 9 bases matching TRBD1. Looked up from germline, CDR1 is GTSNPN and CDR2 is SVGIG (reference sequence). V shed 3 bases and J 2 bases; nucleotides not matched to a gene: 1. The CDR3 extends over 13 amino acids. CDR3 amino acids: CAWSGTGNYGYTF. CDR3 DNA sequence: TGTGCCTGGAGCGGGACAGGGAACTATGGCTACACCTTC.